This T cell receptor beta chain was sequenced during a study of blood T cell repertoires in COVID-19 (dated by TCRdb to 2020 to 2022). Background for the entire study: Samples from collaborators originated in the United States, Italy and Spain and spanned both the acute and convalescent phases of COVID-19. The material from the prospective study consisted of cDNA or gDNA derived from T cells, B-cell-depleted T cells, or PBMCs. Deeply sampled blood TCRbeta repertoires from subjects exposed to, actively infected with, or recovered from COVID-19 were included in the dataset. The repertoires were released in a freely available public database intended as a resource for research on the immune response to SARS-CoV-2. The samples were drawn from two sources: the first 160 participants of the ongoing ImmuneRACE study, and 950 to 1,500 subjects contributed by 6 global collaborators. A de-identified subject ID, COVID-19 status, age in years and sex were almost always included in the sample metadata. Where available, HLA class I and class II types were obtained from metadata supplied by the sample provider rather than from assay-based typing. The study at large found these results: How much clinical and demographic metadata was included differed by source and by participant, and the metadata was provided uncurated.

The germline V gene (reference sequence) sets CDR1 to SEHNR and CDR2 to FQNEAQ. The CDR3, from cysteine to phenylalanine, totals 14 residues. Just CDR3 DNA is preserved here, 42 bases in frame from base 1. The V end loses 1 base and the J end loses 1 base, and a stretch of 7 bases separates them. Worth noting for this clone: There is no known antigen for this receptor. The sample holds no much larger clone one base away, and base qualities are not on file.

The immunoSEQ Assay, a bias-controlled multiplex PCR, was used to amplify TCRbeta CDR3 regions from genomic DNA. Turning to the authors' computational methods: The number of nucleated cells in each sample was estimated by amplification of reference gene primers within the assay. Sequence reads were collapsed and filtered to measure the absolute abundance of every unique TCRbeta CDR3 rearrangement. For each sample, productive Simpson clonality was calculated by taking the square root of Simpson's diversity index across productive rearrangements. The immuneACCESS repertoire file appears here via TCRdb, limited to in-frame rearrangements. These files lack a portion of the clones; in checked studies, under half of the deficit traces to unresolved V genes, and the cause of the others is not known. The D gene and trimming were derived from the DNA, and the V and J assignments and clone size from that table. Within this sample are 150,000 or so clones, with around nine tenths of them counted one time only. The top ten hold 6.5% to 8% of the sample.

Enrolling through a virtual design, the prospective study's participants ranged in age from roughly 18 to 95 years and lived across roughly 23 United States geographic areas. In the prospective study, participants were assigned to cohorts based on the clinical history participants reported in a screening survey and a study questionnaire. For ImmuneRACE Cohort 3, a participant was defined as recovered based on two consecutive negative NP/OP PCR tests, clearance by a healthcare professional, or resolution of symptoms. In the prospective study, mobile phlebotomists collected whole blood, serum and a nasopharyngeal or oropharyngeal swab from each participant. Participants in the prospective study had the option to provide additional blood draws and questionnaires over a roughly 2-month period. Before DNA extraction, prospective study blood samples were shipped either frozen or at room temperature.

Sequencing was carried out using PBMCs or T cells enriched from blood (not recorded which). The chain is encoded by TRBV7-9 joined to TRBJ1-1, with the D gene not clear enough to name. This TCR was sampled from a woman aged 45-65 years who had recovered from COVID-19. The base sequence is TGTGCCAGCAGCTTAGTTGGAGGGAACACTGAAGCTTTCTTT. This yields the protein CASSLVGGNTEAFF.